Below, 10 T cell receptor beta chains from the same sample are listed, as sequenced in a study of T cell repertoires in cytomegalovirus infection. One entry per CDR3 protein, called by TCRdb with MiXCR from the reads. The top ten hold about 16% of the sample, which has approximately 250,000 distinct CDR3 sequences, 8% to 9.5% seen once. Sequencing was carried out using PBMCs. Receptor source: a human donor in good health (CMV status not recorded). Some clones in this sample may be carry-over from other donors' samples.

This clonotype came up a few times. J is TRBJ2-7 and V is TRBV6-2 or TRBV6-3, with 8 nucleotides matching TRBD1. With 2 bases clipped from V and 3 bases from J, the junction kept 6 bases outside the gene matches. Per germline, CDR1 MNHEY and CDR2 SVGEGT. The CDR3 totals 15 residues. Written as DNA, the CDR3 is TGTGCCAGCAGTTACCCCGGGACAGGAGTCTACGAGCAGTACTTC. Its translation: CASSYPGTGVYEQYF.

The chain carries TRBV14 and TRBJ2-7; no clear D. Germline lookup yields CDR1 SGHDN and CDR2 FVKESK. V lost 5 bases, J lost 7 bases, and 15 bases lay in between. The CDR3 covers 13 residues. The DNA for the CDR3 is TGTGCCAGCAGCTTATATCTGCTGGGGGAGCAGTACTTC. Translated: CASSLYLLGEQYF. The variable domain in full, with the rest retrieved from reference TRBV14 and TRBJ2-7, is EAGVTQFPSHSVIEKGQTVTLRCDPISGHDNLYWYRRVMGKEIKFLLHFVKESKQDESGMPNNRFLAERTGGTYSTLKVQPAELEDSGVYFCASSLYLLGEQYFGPGTRLTVT.

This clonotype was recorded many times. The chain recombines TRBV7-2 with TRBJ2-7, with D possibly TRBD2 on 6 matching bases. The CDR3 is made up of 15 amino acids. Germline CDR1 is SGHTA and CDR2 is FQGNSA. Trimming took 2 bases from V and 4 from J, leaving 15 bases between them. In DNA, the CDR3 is TGTGCCAGCAGCTTATCTTCGGGGGATCGGTACGAGCAGTACTTC. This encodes CASSLSSGDRYEQYF.

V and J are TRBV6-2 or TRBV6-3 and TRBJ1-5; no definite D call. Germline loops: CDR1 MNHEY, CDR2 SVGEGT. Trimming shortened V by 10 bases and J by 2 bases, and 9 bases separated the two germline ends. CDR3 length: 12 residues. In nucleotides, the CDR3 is TGTGCCACGCTCACAGGCAATCAGCCCCAGCATTTT. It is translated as CATLTGNQPQHF.

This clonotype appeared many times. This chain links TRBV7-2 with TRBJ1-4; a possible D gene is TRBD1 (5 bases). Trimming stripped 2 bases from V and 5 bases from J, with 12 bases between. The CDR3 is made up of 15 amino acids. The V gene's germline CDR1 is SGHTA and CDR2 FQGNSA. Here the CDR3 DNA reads TGTGCCAGCAGCTTATATAGGGGAAAAAATGAAAAACTGTTTTTT. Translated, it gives CASSLYRGKNEKLFF.

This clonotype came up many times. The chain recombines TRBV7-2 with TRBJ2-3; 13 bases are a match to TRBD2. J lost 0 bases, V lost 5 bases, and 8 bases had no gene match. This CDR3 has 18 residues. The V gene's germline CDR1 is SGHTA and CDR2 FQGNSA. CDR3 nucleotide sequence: TGTGCCAGCAGCCTAACTAGCGGGAGGGCCGGGAGCACAGATACGCAGTATTTT. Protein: CASSLTSGRAGSTDTQYF.

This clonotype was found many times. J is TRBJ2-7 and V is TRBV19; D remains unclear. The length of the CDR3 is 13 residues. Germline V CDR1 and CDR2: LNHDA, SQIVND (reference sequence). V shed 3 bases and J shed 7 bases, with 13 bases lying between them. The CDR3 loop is CASSIMGWREQYF. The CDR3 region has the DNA TGTGCCAGTAGTATCATGGGTTGGCGGGAGCAGTACTTC. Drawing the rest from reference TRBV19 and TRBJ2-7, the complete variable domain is DGGITQSPKYLFRKEGQNVTLSCEQNLNHDAMYWYRQDPGQGLRLIYYSQIVNDFQKGDIAEGYSVSREKKESFPLTVTSAQKNPTAFYLCASSIMGWREQYFGPGTRLTVT.

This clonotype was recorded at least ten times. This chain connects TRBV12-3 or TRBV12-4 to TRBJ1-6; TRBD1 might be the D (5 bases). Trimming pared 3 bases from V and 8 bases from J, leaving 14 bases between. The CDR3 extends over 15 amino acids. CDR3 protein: CASSFLIQGDSPLHF. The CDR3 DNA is TGTGCCAGCAGTTTCTTGATCCAGGGAGATTCACCCCTCCACTTT.

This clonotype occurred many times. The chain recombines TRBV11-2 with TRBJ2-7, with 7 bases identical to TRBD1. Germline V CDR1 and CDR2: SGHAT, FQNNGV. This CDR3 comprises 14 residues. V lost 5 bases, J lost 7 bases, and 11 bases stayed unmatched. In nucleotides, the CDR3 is TGTGCCAGCAGCCCAGAGGGGGCGGCGCAAGAGCAGTACTTC. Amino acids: CASSPEGAAQEQYF.

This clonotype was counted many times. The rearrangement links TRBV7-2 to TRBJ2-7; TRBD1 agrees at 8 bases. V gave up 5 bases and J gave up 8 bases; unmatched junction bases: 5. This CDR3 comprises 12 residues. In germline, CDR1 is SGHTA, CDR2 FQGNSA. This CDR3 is CASSTTGEKQYF. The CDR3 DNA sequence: TGTGCCAGCAGCACGACAGGGGAAAAGCAGTACTTC.